This T cell receptor (beta chain) came from a study of T and B cells in COVID-19 patients. Study-level background: The recovered patients had mostly mild to moderate COVID-19 with outpatient management. Critical illness requiring mechanical ventilation or extracorporeal membrane oxygenation affected three fifths of the roughly 20 active-infection patients.

By sample share, this clonotype is medium-sized. V lost 7 bases to trimming and J lost 4 bases, with 13 bases between them. Germline CDR1 reads MNHEY; CDR2 reads SVGEGT. The CDR3 consists of 13 residues. Blood genomic DNA input for TRB amplification was 250-500 ng. TRB rearrangements were amplified by multiplex PCR with BIOMED2 TRB-A/B primers. TCRdb re-called the multiplex PCR reads through MiXCR, storing one row per CDR3 protein. The data contain more than 3,500 distinct CDR3 sequences, under 30% of them singletons. Sequencing used blood. The source is a human donor with active COVID-19. The V call is TRBV6-2 or TRBV6-3, the J call TRBJ1-1; D uncertain. CDR3 nucleotide sequence: TGTGCCAGCATCGCAGCCAAGTTCACTGAAGCTTTCTTT. Amino acids: CASIAAKFTEAFF.